These 21 T cell receptor beta chains were sequenced from one sample in a study of molecular identifiers for immune sequencing clone quantification. TCRdb redid the calling of the PCR reads with MiXCR, one entry per CDR3 protein. The sample lists under 800,000 distinct CDR3 sequences; less than 30% were seen once. Sequenced sample: naive CD8+ T cells from blood, with Jurkat cell RNA spiked in. The subset denotes: FACS-sorted CD8+CD4-CCR7+CD45RA+ naive T cells. Every receptor here comes from a human donor in good health. Some libraries in this study had Jurkat cell RNA spiked in.

The chain employs TRBV4-1 and TRBJ1-5; D possibly corresponds to TRBD1 (6 bases). This CDR3 contains 15 residues. V lost 5 bases to trimming and J lost 0 bases, with 11 bases between them. Germline CDR1 MGHRA, CDR2 YSYEKL. The DNA for the CDR3 is TGCGCCAGCAGCTCTACAGGGATTAGCAATCAGCCCCAGCATTTT. This gives the protein CASSSTGISNQPQHF.

This clonotype was counted a few times. A much larger clonotype is one base distant, so this may be a read error. The rearrangement uses TRBV28 and TRBJ1-5; D remains ambiguous. The germline V gene has CDR1 MDHEN and CDR2 SYDVKM. The CDR3 has 14 residues. The V gene lost 3 bases and the J gene lost 6 bases, with 12 bases spanning the gap. The CDR3 region is CASSFRASGQPQHF. DNA for the CDR3: TGTGCCAGCAGTTTTCGGGCGAGCGGTCAGCCCCAGCATTTT.

This clonotype was detected ten times or more. The V gene is TRBV27, the J gene TRBJ2-3; D is undetermined. In germline, CDR1 is MNHEY, CDR2 SMNVEV (reference sequence). V lost 4 bases and J lost 2, with 10 bases in between. The CDR3 sequence is 14 residues long. CDR3 region: CASSSTGNTDTQYF. The CDR3 nucleotides read TGTGCCAGCAGTTCCACGGGCAACACAGATACGCAGTATTTT.

A note on this clonotype: A read error may explain this, as a much larger clone is one base away. The chain is built from TRBV27 and TRBJ2-3; tentatively, D is TRBD2 (6 bases). The germline V and J ends were trimmed by 4 bases and 3 bases, with 11 bases remaining between them. Looked up from germline, CDR1 is MNHEY and CDR2 is SMNVEV (reference sequence). This CDR3 has 14 amino acids. This CDR3 reads CASSWGTETDTQYF. CDR3 sequence (DNA): TGTGCCAGCAGTTGGGGGACTGAAACAGATACGCAGTATTTT.

Comment on this clonotype: Relative to the germline gene, one junction end is altered; a read error may explain this. The gene calls are TRBV7-2 and TRBJ2-5; D unclear. The CDR3 length is 17 residues. In germline, CDR1 is SGHTA, CDR2 FQGNSA. CDR3 sequence (DNA): TGTGCCAGCGGCTTAAAATTAGTTTACGGAACACTAGAGACCCAGTACTTC. Encoded protein: CASGLKLVYGTLETQYF.

The rearrangement joins TRBV7-3 to TRBJ2-5; 9 positions match TRBD2. After removal of 2 bases from V and 5 bases from J, the junction contained 9 bases not matched to a gene. Germline CDR1 and CDR2: SGHTA and FQGTGA. The CDR3 has 16 residues. The CDR3 DNA reads TGTGCCAGCAGCTTAGTTGGCGGGAGGGTCGGGGAGACCCAGTACTTC. Protein sequence: CASSLVGGRVGETQYF.

This chain links TRBV30 with TRBJ1-3, with D unresolved. Germline lookup yields CDR1 GTSNPN and CDR2 SVGIG (reference sequence). The CDR3 contains 16 residues. Trimming cost V 1 base and J 0 bases, with 13 bases left between them. CDR3 in amino acids: CAWSGSQGISGNTIYF. DNA of the CDR3: TGTGCCTGGAGTGGTAGTCAAGGAATCTCTGGAAACACCATATATTTT.

V gene TRBV15 combines with J gene TRBJ1-1; no clear D gene. The CDR3 is 13 residues long. The germline CDR1 and CDR2 sequences are LNHNV and YYDKDF (reference sequence). The V end was cut by 1 base, the J end by 2 bases, with 5 bases between. The CDR3 is CATSRGFNTEAFF. The CDR3 nucleotides read TGTGCCACCAGCAGAGGGTTCAACACTGAAGCTTTCTTT.

The chain is built from TRBV4-2 and TRBJ2-7; D unresolved. The V gene lost 5 bases and the J gene lost 3 bases, with 11 bases spanning the gap. CDR1 LGHNA and CDR2 YNFKEQ come from the germline V gene. This CDR3 spans 13 amino acids. DNA of the CDR3: TGTGCCAGCAGCTTGCTTATGGGCTACGAGCAGTACTTC. Translation gives CASSLLMGYEQYF.

A note on this clonotype: This may come from a read error, since a much larger clone is one base off. This chain links TRBV2 with TRBJ1-1; 7 bases fit TRBD1. The CDR3 runs to 16 residues. CDR1 SNHLY and CDR2 FYNNEI come from the germline V gene. V shed 7 bases, J shed 4 bases, and the junction held 15 bases outside the gene matches. In DNA, the CDR3 is TGTGCCAGCACTCCGTTAGCAGGGGGATGGGCCACTGAAGCTTTCTTT. The encoded protein is CASTPLAGGWATEAFF.

The chain couples TRBV5-5 to TRBJ2-7; tentatively, D is TRBD1 or TRBD2 (7 bases each). Trimming shortened V by 2 bases and J by 5 bases, and 14 bases separated the two germline ends. Germline values: CDR1 SGHKS, CDR2 YYEKEE (reference sequence). The CDR3 runs to 14 residues. This CDR3 is CASSLQGRDHEQYF. The CDR3 region has the DNA TGTGCCAGCAGCTTACAGGGGAGGGACCACGAGCAGTACTTC. Together with reference TRBV5-5 and TRBJ2-7, the CDR3 gives the full variable domain: DAGVTQSPTHLIKTRGQQVTLRCSPISGHKSVSWYQQVLGQGPQFIFQYYEKEERGRGNFPDRFSARQFPNYSSELNVNALLLGDSALYLCASSLQGRDHEQYFGPGTRLTVT.

Points on this clonotype: A much more abundant neighbour one base away suggests this may be a read error. J is TRBJ1-5 and V is TRBV27; 7 bases match TRBD1. Germline V gene data show CDR1 as MNHEY and CDR2 as SMNVEV (reference sequence). CDR3 length: 15 residues. The CDR3 region has the DNA TGTGCCAGCAGTCAACAGGGGAATAGCAAACAGCCCCAGCATTTT. It codes for CASSQQGNSKQPQHF.

Remarks on this clonotype: Since a much larger clone is just one base distant, this may be a read error. The rearrangement uses TRBV7-9 and TRBJ1-1; TRBD1 might be the D (6 bases). Germline CDR1 is SEHNR and CDR2 is FQNEAQ (reference sequence). The CDR3 is 16 residues long. CDR3 sequence (DNA): TGTGTCAGCAGCTTAGTCGGGGGGCCGGATTGGACTGAAGCTTTCTTT. This translates into CVSSLVGGPDWTEAFF.

This clonotype has a handful of counts. The chain carries TRBV7-6 and TRBJ1-3; no clear D gene. Trimming shortened V by 4 bases and J by 0 bases, and 10 bases separated the two germline ends. CDR3 length equals 15 residues. Germline loops: CDR1 SGHVS, CDR2 FNYEAQ. The CDR3 DNA sequence: TGTGCCAGCAGCTCCGACTTCACCTCTGGAAACACCATATATTTT. Its translation: CASSSDFTSGNTIYF.

This clonotype has a count of ten or more. The gene calls are TRBV4-1 and TRBJ2-7; tentative D call: TRBD2 (5 bases). There are 14 residues in the CDR3. The V gene lost 4 bases and the J gene lost 2 bases, with 12 bases spanning the gap. Germline loops: CDR1 MGHRA, CDR2 YSYEKL. CDR3 sequence reads: CASSLGGSAYEQYF. The CDR3 DNA reads as TGCGCCAGCAGCCTTGGAGGATCGGCCTACGAGCAGTACTTC.

This clonotype occurred a few times. The genes are TRBV20-1 and TRBJ2-1; tentatively, D is TRBD2 (6 bases). Per germline, CDR1 DFQATT and CDR2 SNEGSKA (reference sequence). CDR3 size: 15 residues. V was trimmed by 2 bases and J by 2 bases, leaving 13 bases between them. This CDR3 reads CSARSGGAPYNEQFF. DNA of the CDR3: TGCAGTGCTAGAAGTGGAGGGGCCCCCTACAATGAGCAGTTCTTC.

This clonotype was recorded at least ten times. This sequence joins TRBV2 and TRBJ2-3; 8 nucleotides align to TRBD1. J lost 2 bases, V lost 2 bases, and 6 bases had no gene match. The germline CDR1 and CDR2 sequences are SNHLY and FYNNEI. The CDR3 has 16 residues. CDR3 sequence reads: CASSEQGARVTDTQYF. For the CDR3, the DNA is TGTGCCAGCAGTGAACAGGGGGCGCGGGTCACAGATACGCAGTATTTT.

V is TRBV3-1 and J is TRBJ2-7; D unresolved. V dropped 0 bases and J dropped 5 bases, with 17 bases sitting between them. Looked up from germline, CDR1 is LGHDT and CDR2 is YNNKEL (reference sequence). This CDR3 comprises 16 residues. This CDR3 reads CASSQDLARDFDEQYF. CDR3 nucleotides: TGTGCCAGCAGCCAAGATTTAGCCCGCGATTTCGACGAGCAGTACTTC.

This clonotype appeared a few times. The J gene is TRBJ1-5, the V gene TRBV4-1; 7 bases agree with TRBD1. There are 14 residues in the CDR3. The germline V gene encodes CDR1 MGHRA and CDR2 YSYEKL. V gave up 2 bases and J gave up 4 bases; unmatched junction bases: 2. The CDR3 sequence: CASSQRDSNQPQHF. In nucleotides, the CDR3 is TGCGCCAGCAGCCAACGGGACAGTAATCAGCCCCAGCATTTT.

Details on this clonotype: This may be a read error: a much more frequent sequence differs by one nucleotide. The V gene is TRBV6-2 or TRBV6-3, the J gene TRBJ2-7; tentative D call: TRBD1 (5 bases). The CDR3 covers 12 residues. The V gene lost 8 bases and the J gene lost 4 bases, with 12 bases spanning the gap. Germline lookup yields CDR1 MNHEY and CDR2 SVGEGT. In nucleotides, the CDR3 is TGTGCCAGCGGCAAGACAGCTTACGAGCAGTACTTC. Its protein is CASGKTAYEQYF.

The chain carries TRBV13 and TRBJ2-3; D tentatively reads TRBD1 or TRBD2 (5 bases each). Per germline, CDR1 PRHDT and CDR2 FYEKMQ (reference sequence). This CDR3 region has 15 residues. V was trimmed by 5 bases and J by 1 base, leaving 13 bases between them. The CDR3 protein is CASSPRGFGTDTQYF. As DNA, the CDR3 is TGTGCCAGCAGCCCCCGGGGCTTCGGCACAGATACGCAGTATTTT.